The present T cell receptor beta chain was sequenced within a study of blood T cell repertoires in COVID-19. Study overall: Samples of COVID-19 (acute and convalescent) were obtained from the United States, Italy and Spain. Nucleic acid was either cDNA or gDNA, and it came from T cells, B-cell-depleted T cells, or PBMCs.

J lost 5 bases, V lost 5 bases, and 8 bases had no gene match. Per the germline V gene, CDR1 is ENHRY and CDR2 is SYGVKD. CDR3 size: 14 residues. Recruits, aged 18 to 89 years, lived in about two dozen US areas. Each participant's cohort was designated according to participant-reported clinical history. Assay used: immunoSEQ multiplex PCR; TCRdb lists only in-frame clones, some missing. The table includes around 170,000 clones, 88% detected once. This clonotype was obtained from a woman aged 18-29 years who had recovered from COVID-19. The sequenced material came from PBMCs or T cells enriched from blood (not recorded which). The chain combines TRBV10-3 with TRBJ2-5; TRBD2 matches at 7 bases. The CDR3 sequence: CAISPAGPGETQYF. The CDR3, as DNA: TGTGCCATCAGTCCAGCGGGGCCTGGGGAGACCCAGTACTTC.